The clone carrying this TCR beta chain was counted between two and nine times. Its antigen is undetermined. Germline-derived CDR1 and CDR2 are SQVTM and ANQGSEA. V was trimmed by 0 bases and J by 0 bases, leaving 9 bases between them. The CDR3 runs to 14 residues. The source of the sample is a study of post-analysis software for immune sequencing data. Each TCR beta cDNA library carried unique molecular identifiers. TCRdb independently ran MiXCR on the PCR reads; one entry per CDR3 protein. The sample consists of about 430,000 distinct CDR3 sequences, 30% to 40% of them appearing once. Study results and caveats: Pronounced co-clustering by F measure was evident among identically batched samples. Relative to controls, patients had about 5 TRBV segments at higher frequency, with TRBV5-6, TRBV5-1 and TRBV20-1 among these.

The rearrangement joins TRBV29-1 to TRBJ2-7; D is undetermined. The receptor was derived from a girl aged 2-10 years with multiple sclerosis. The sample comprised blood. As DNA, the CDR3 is TGCAGCGTTGAAGAGTCAGCCAGCTCCTACGAGCAGTACTTC. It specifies CSVEESASSYEQYF.